This TCR beta chain was sequenced for a study of cytomegalovirus exposure and HLA in healthy donors. In the PCR, 60 Vbeta and 13 Jbeta primers were used. Clones were sequenced by immunoSEQ multiplex PCR, and TCRdb holds only the in-frame ones, with some missing. The sample contains approximately 210,000 clones, about 81% of which appear only once. Sequenced sample: PBMCs. This sequence was found in a man in his forties in good health and CMV-seropositive.

CDR3 region: CAWSGPGLANNEQFF. The CDR3 DNA reads TGTGCCTGGAGTGGACCGGGACTAGCGAACAATGAGCAGTTCTTC. The chain couples TRBV30 to TRBJ2-1, with 10 positions matching TRBD2. This CDR3 region has 15 residues. V was pared by 1 base and J by 5 bases, with 5 bases of the junction left unmatched. Germline V gives CDR1 GTSNPN, CDR2 SVGIG (reference sequence).